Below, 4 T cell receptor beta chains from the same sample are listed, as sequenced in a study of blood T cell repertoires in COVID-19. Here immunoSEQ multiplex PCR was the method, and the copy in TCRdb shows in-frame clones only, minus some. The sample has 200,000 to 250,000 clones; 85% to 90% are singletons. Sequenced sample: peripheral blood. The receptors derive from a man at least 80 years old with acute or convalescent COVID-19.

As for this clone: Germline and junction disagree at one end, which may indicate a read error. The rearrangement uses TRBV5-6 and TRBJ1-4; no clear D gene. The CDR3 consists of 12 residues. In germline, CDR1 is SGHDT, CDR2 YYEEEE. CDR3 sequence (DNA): TGTGCCAGCAGCTTGTTGGACGGGGTGGAAATCTTT. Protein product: CASSLLDGVEIF. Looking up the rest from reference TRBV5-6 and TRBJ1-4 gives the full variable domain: DAGVTQSPTHLIKTRGQQVTLRCSPKSGHDTVSWYQQALGQGPQFIFQYYEEEERQRGNFPDRFSGHQFPNYSSELNVNALLLGDSALYLCASSLLDGVEIFGSGTQLSVL.

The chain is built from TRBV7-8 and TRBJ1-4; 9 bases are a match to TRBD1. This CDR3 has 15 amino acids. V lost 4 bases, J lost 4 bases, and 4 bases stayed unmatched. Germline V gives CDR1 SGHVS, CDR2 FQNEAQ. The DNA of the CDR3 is TGTGCCAGCAGCTCACGGACAGGGGATAATGAAAAACTGTTTTTT. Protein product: CASSSRTGDNEKLFF.

CDR3 nucleotides: TGTGCCAGCAGCTTAGATAGAGGGGGTTACACCGGGGAGCTGTTTTTT. Its translation: CASSLDRGGYTGELFF. The chain recombines TRBV11-2 with TRBJ2-2; tentative D call: TRBD1 (6 bases). The ends were cut back, 0 bases at V and 3 bases at J, with 11 bases in the middle. From germline, CDR1 is SGHAT and CDR2 FQNNGV. The CDR3 has 16 residues.

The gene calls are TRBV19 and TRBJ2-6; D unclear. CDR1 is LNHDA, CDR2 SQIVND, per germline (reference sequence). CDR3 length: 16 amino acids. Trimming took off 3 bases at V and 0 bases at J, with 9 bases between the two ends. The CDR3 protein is CASSMLRFSGANVLTF. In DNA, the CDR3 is TGTGCCAGTAGTATGCTCCGGTTCTCTGGGGCCAACGTCCTGACTTTC.